A selection of T cell receptor beta chains follows, all from one sample in a study of identical twins. TCRdb reprocessed the 5' RACE reads via MiXCR and lists one record per CDR3 protein. Of about 200,000 distinct CDR3 sequences listed, more than 9% are singletons. What was sequenced was memory T cells sorted from blood. Source of these receptors: a man aged 50 to 59 in good health. CDR3s include the opening cysteine and the closing phenylalanine or tryptophan. D genes are given only for firm matches. Some rows mark clone size as missing; the rest say once, few, many or name a class of expanded clone.

>TRBD1|TRBJ1-6|TRBV7-9|many|16
CASSTRQGAGNSPLHF
TGTGCCAGCAGCACCAGACAGGGCGCGGGGAATTCACCCCTCCACTTT
>.|TRBJ1-3|TRBV12-3/TRBV12-4|many|14
CASSFGGSGNTIYF
TGTGCCAGCAGTTTTGGGGGCTCTGGAAACACCATATATTTT
>.|TRBJ1-1|TRBV5-1|.|15
CASCAQGPGVTEAFF
TGCGCCAGCTGCGCCCAGGGCCCGGGGGTCACTGAAGCTTTCTTT
>.|TRBJ2-6|TRBV2|.|15
CASSTGFSGANVLTF
TGTGCCAGCAGTACAGGGTTCTCTGGGGCCAACGTCCTGACTTTC
>.|TRBJ1-4|TRBV6-1|few|13
CASKRGSEEKLFF
TGTGCCAGTAAGAGGGGGTCTGAGGAAAAACTGTTTTTT
>.|TRBJ1-5|TRBV20-1|.|14
CSARDVDRRQPQHF
TGCAGTGCTAGAGATGTTGACAGGCGGCAGCCCCAGCATTTT
>.|TRBJ2-5|TRBV28|.|14
CASSLAGNQETQYF
TGTGCCAGCAGTTTAGCCGGGAACCAAGAGACCCAGTACTTC
>.|TRBJ2-6|TRBV25-1|.|17
CARYTGADWAGANVLTF
TGTGCCAGATATACCGGGGCCGACTGGGCCGGGGCCAACGTCCTGACTTTC
>TRBD1|TRBJ1-5|TRBV4-2|few|16
CASSQDPGQGFQPQHF
TGTGCCAGCAGCCAAGATCCGGGACAGGGGTTTCAGCCCCAGCATTTT
>TRBD1|TRBJ1-1|TRBV3-1|.|18
CASSQVWPGGNMNTEAFF
TGTGCCAGCAGCCAAGTTTGGCCAGGGGGGAACATGAACACTGAAGCTTTCTTT
>TRBD1|TRBJ2-7|TRBV20-1|.|15
CSATQADRGVYEQYF
TGCAGTGCTACCCAGGCAGACAGGGGTGTCTACGAGCAGTACTTC
>.|TRBJ2-7|TRBV29-1|many|14
CSVEDQSGAYEQYF
TGCAGCGTTGAAGATCAAAGTGGGGCCTACGAGCAGTACTTC
>.|TRBJ1-2|TRBV4-2|few|15
CASSQVSAVLNGYTF
TGTGCCAGCAGCCAAGTTAGCGCAGTTCTAAATGGCTACACCTTC
>.|TRBJ2-2|TRBV28|few|15
CASRPHQGFTGELFF
TGTGCCAGCAGACCCCACCAGGGATTCACCGGGGAGCTGTTTTTT
>.|TRBJ1-2|TRBV7-2|.|13
CASSLAGTFGYTF
TGTGCCAGCAGCTTAGCTGGGACGTTTGGCTACACCTTC
>.|TRBJ1-2|TRBV11-2|few|13
CASSLVQVYGYTF
TGTGCCAGCAGCTTAGTCCAGGTCTATGGCTACACCTTC
>.|TRBJ2-7|TRBV6-5|many|15
CASSYSGGRAYEQYF
TGTGCCAGCAGTTACTCCGGGGGGCGCGCCTACGAGCAGTACTTC
>TRBD2|TRBJ2-1|TRBV7-2|few|15
CASSLESGGDVEQFF
TGTGCCAGCAGCTTAGAGAGCGGGGGGGATGTTGAGCAGTTCTTC
>.|TRBJ1-1|TRBV11-2|many|12
CASSLRNTEAFF
TGTGCCAGCAGCTTACGAAACACTGAAGCTTTCTTT
>.|TRBJ2-2|TRBV6-1|.|16
CASRPLGGAGTGELFF
TGTGCCAGCAGACCCTTAGGGGGCGCGGGAACCGGGGAGCTGTTTTTT
>TRBD2|TRBJ2-3|TRBV20-1|.|17
CSAPDMGGQENTDTQYF
TGCAGTGCCCCAGATATGGGAGGGCAGGAAAACACAGATACGCAGTATTTT
>TRBD1|TRBJ1-5|TRBV27|.|17
CASSLSWTGASHQPQHF
TGTGCCAGCAGTTTATCCTGGACAGGGGCTTCTCACCAGCCCCAGCATTTT
>.|TRBJ1-6|TRBV9|.|15
CAISVLEGRNSPLHF
TGTGCCATCAGCGTCCTCGAAGGTAGAAATTCACCCCTCCACTTT
>.|TRBJ2-3|TRBV6-1|few|15
CASKTEQGGTDTQYF
TGTGCCAGCAAGACTGAACAGGGTGGCACAGATACGCAGTATTTT
>.|TRBJ1-2|TRBV3-1|many|17
CASSQGSGSWRNYGYTF
TGTGCCAGCAGCCAAGGTTCTGGCAGTTGGAGGAACTATGGCTACACCTTC